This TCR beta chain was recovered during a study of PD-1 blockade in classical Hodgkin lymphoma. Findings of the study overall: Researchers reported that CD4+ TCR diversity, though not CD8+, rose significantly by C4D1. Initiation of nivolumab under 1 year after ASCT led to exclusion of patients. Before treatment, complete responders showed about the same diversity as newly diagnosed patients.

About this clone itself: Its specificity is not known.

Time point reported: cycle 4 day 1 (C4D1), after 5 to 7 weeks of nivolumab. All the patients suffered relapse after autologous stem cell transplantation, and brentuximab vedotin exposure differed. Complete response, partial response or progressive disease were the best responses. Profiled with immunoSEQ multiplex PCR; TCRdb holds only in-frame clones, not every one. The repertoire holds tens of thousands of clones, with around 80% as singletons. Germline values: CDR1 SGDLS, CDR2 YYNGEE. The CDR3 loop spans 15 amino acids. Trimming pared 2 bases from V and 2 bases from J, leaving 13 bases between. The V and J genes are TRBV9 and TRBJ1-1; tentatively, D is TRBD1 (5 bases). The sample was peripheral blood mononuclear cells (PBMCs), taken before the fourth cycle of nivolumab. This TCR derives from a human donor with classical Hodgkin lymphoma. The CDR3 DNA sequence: TGTGCCAGCAGCGTGTTGGGGGGGATAAACACTGAAGCTTTCTTT. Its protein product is CASSVLGGINTEAFF.